Each of the 27 T cell receptor beta chains below was sequenced from the same sample in a study of cytomegalovirus exposure and HLA in healthy donors. The assay was immunoSEQ multiplex PCR, and TCRdb's table has in-frame clones only and misses some. The sample lists 250,000 or so clones, around 90% occurring once. The sample comprised PBMCs. The receptors stem from a woman under 30 in good health and CMV-seronegative.

The chain is built from TRBV4-3 and TRBJ2-7, with D perhaps matching TRBD1 (6 bases). This CDR3 has 17 residues. Germline CDR1 is LGHNA and CDR2 is YSLEER. Trimming shortened V by 0 bases and J by 5 bases, and 20 bases separated the two germline ends. This CDR3 is CASSQDRLIQGVNEQYF. CDR3 DNA sequence: TGCGCCAGCAGCCAAGATCGGTTAATACAGGGAGTGAACGAGCAGTACTTC.

The V call is TRBV4-3, the J call TRBJ1-4; 8 nucleotides line up with TRBD1. Germline loops: CDR1 LGHNA, CDR2 YSLEER. The ends lost 1 base at V and 0 bases at J; junction bases unmatched: 4. The CDR3 spans 17 residues. CDR3 residues: CASSQVGQGATNEKLFF. In DNA form, the CDR3 reads TGCGCCAGCAGCCAAGTAGGACAGGGTGCAACTAATGAAAAACTGTTTTTT.

The chain uses TRBV7-9 and TRBJ1-4; possible D gene TRBD1, 6 bases. V lost 5 bases, J lost 10 bases, and 23 bases lay in between. From germline, CDR1 is SEHNR and CDR2 FQNEAQ (reference sequence). The CDR3 consists of 16 residues. The CDR3, as DNA: TGTGCCAGCAGCGCCGGCGTCGGGACAAAGGTGGTAAAACTGTTTTTT. As protein: CASSAGVGTKVVKLFF. The whole variable domain, remainder taken from reference TRBV7-9 and TRBJ1-4, is DTGVSQNPRHKITKRGQNVTFRCDPISEHNRLYWYRQTLGQGPEFLTYFQNEAQLEKSRLLSDRFSAERPKGSFSTLEIQRTEQGDSAMYLCASSAGVGTKVVKLFFGSGTQLSVL.

The CDR3 bases are TGTGCCACCGTCGGACAGGGCATTGGGCAAGAGACCCAGTACTTC. Encoded protein: CATVGQGIGQETQYF. The chain links TRBV2 to TRBJ2-5, with 8 nucleotides matching TRBD1. The CDR3 runs to 15 residues. CDR1 is SNHLY and CDR2 is FYNNEI in the germline V gene. The V segment lost 10 bases and the J segment 2 bases; nucleotides outside the gene matches: 12.

This clone was found a few times. This same CDR3 is encoded by further DNA sequences in the sample. CDR3 coding DNA: TGTGCCAGCAGCCTGGGGCAGGGGTCATCCTACGAGCAGTACTTC. This codes for CASSLGQGSSYEQYF. This chain uses TRBV7-2 with TRBJ2-7; tentatively, D is TRBD1 (6 bases). Per the germline V gene, CDR1 is SGHTA and CDR2 is FQGNSA. The CDR3 consists of 15 residues. With 5 bases removed from V and 1 base from J, the gap between germline ends came to 15 bases.

J is TRBJ2-3 and V is TRBV5-1; 13 bases align to TRBD2. Germline V lookup: CDR1 SGHRS, CDR2 YFSETQ. V lost 4 bases, J lost 3 bases, and 5 bases stayed unmatched. The CDR3 has 16 amino acids. The CDR3 DNA is TGCGCCAGCAGCAAGAGGACTAGCGGGGGTACAGATACGCAGTATTTT. Its translation is CASSKRTSGGTDTQYF.

This chain connects TRBV29-1 to TRBJ1-1; the match to TRBD1 covers 7 bases. The germline V gene encodes CDR1 SQVTM and CDR2 ANQGSEA. The trim removed 4 bases at V and 3 bases at J, leaving 8 bases unmatched. The CDR3 has 14 amino acids. CDR3 region: CSVAPVQGDTEAFF. As DNA, the CDR3 is TGCAGCGTTGCCCCGGTCCAGGGGGACACTGAAGCTTTCTTT.

The J gene is TRBJ2-7, the V gene TRBV21-1; TRBD2, as called in the table, went unchecked against the DNA. TRBV21-1 is deemed a pseudogene. The CDR3 spans 13 residues. The DNA for the CDR3 is TGTGCCAGGACTAGCGGGGGGTTGTGGGAGCAGTACGTC. Translation: CARTSGGLWEQYV.

The chain links TRBV4-1 to TRBJ2-2; 9 bases fit TRBD1. This CDR3 has 17 residues. Trimming at V came to 3 bases and at J to 4 bases, leaving 9 bases not matched to a gene. CDR1 and CDR2 from the germline V gene are MGHRA and YSYEKL. The chain's CDR3 is CASSHLQGTGFTGELFF. In DNA, the CDR3 is TGCGCCAGCAGCCATCTCCAGGGGACAGGGTTCACCGGGGAGCTGTTTTTT.

CDR3 region: CASSGTRGEQYF. The CDR3 bases are TGTGCCAGCAGCGGGACTCGCGGCGAGCAGTACTTC. V usage is TRBV6-5 and J usage is TRBJ2-7; possible D gene TRBD2, 6 bases. CDR3 size: 12 residues. Germline V gene lookup returns CDR1 MNHEY and CDR2 SVGAGI. With 6 bases removed from V and 6 bases from J, the gap between germline ends came to 12 bases.

This chain connects TRBV5-1 to TRBJ2-2; D is uncertain. Germline loops: CDR1 SGHRS, CDR2 YFSETQ. The V end was cut by 4 bases, the J end by 2 bases, with 6 bases between. This CDR3 is built from 13 residues. The CDR3 region has the DNA TGCGCCAGCAGCGCAGGAAACACCGGGGAGCTGTTTTTT. Translated, it gives CASSAGNTGELFF.

The chain carries TRBV18 and TRBJ1-6; tentatively, D is TRBD1 (5 bases). V was shortened by 1 base and J by 14 bases, with 21 bases between the two germline ends. CDR1 KGHSH and CDR2 LQKENI come from the germline V gene. This CDR3 comprises 16 residues. The CDR3 protein is CASSPREGVIFSSLHF. The CDR3 DNA reads as TGTGCCAGCTCACCACGCGAAGGGGTGATTTTTTCCTCCCTCCACTTT.

The chain recombines TRBV9 with TRBJ2-2, with a possible D match to TRBD1 (5 bases). The CDR3 runs 17 residues. The germline gives CDR1 SGDLS, CDR2 YYNGEE. V lost 0 bases, J lost 6 bases, and 18 bases lay in between. The chain's CDR3 is CASSVGISGLKSGELFF. CDR3 sequence (DNA): TGTGCCAGCAGCGTAGGAATATCAGGGTTGAAATCCGGGGAGCTGTTTTTT.

The rearrangement joins TRBV5-1 to TRBJ2-5, with 8 bases matching TRBD2. The CDR3 has 17 amino acids. J lost 0 bases, V lost 7 bases, and 14 bases had no gene match. The V gene's germline CDR1 is SGHRS and CDR2 YFSETQ. CDR3 nucleotide sequence: TGCGCCAGCGGTACAAGCGGGGGCCTCGAATACCAAGAGACCCAGTACTTC. Amino acids: CASGTSGGLEYQETQYF.

The chain couples TRBV11-2 to TRBJ2-7, with D possibly TRBD1 on 6 matching bases. The CDR3 consists of 13 residues. The germline gives CDR1 SGHAT, CDR2 FQNNGV. Trimming took off 5 bases at V and 2 bases at J, with 10 bases between the two ends. The CDR3 DNA follows: TGTGCCAGCAGCCCCGGACAGACCTACGAGCAGTACGTC. It is translated as CASSPGQTYEQYV.

The chain employs TRBV27 and TRBJ2-6; 10 nucleotides match TRBD1. The CDR3 consists of 18 residues. Germline CDR1 MNHEY, CDR2 SMNVEV (reference sequence). V trimming: 4 bases; J trimming: 0 bases; junction bases outside the gene matches: 6. The CDR3 bases are TGTGCCAGCAGTTGGGGGACAGGGGCCCTCTCTGGGGCCAACGTCCTGACTTTC. It is translated as CASSWGTGALSGANVLTF.

The chain couples TRBV28 to TRBJ2-3, with TRBD2 identical over 11 bases. Germline V gene lookup returns CDR1 MDHEN and CDR2 SYDVKM. The CDR3 totals 16 residues. The V segment lost 2 bases and the J segment 4 bases; nucleotides outside the gene matches: 5. This CDR3 is CASSLLELAGADTQYF. CDR3 sequence (DNA): TGTGCCAGCAGTTTACTAGAACTAGCGGGAGCAGATACGCAGTATTTT.

The chain links TRBV7-8 to TRBJ2-2; 8 nucleotides match TRBD2. CDR1 and CDR2 from the germline V gene are SGHVS and FQNEAQ. This CDR3 spans 19 amino acids. V was clipped by 5 bases and J by 0 bases; unmatched bases: 14. This CDR3 reads CASSRPTREGPPNTGELFF. CDR3 sequence (DNA): TGTGCCAGCAGCCGCCCTACCCGGGAGGGCCCACCGAACACCGGGGAGCTGTTTTTT.

The table lists this clone with a count of one. CDR3 sequence reads: CASSSGGTGANVLTF. In nucleotides, the CDR3 is TGTGCCAGCAGTTCGGGGGGGACTGGGGCCAACGTCCTGACTTTC. This chain joins TRBV6-5 and TRBJ2-6; 8 nucleotides match TRBD2. Germline loops: CDR1 MNHEY, CDR2 SVGAGI. The CDR3 totals 15 residues. V was clipped by 4 bases and J by 2 bases; unmatched bases: 1.

This sequence joins TRBV5-1 and TRBJ2-5; 10 bases match TRBD2. The CDR3 extends over 16 amino acids. In germline, CDR1 is SGHRS, CDR2 YFSETQ. V trimming: 3 bases; J trimming: 4 bases; junction bases outside the gene matches: 9. In DNA form, the CDR3 reads TGCGCCAGCAGCTCCTCCGGGACTAGCGTGTCAGAGACCCAGTACTTC. Amino acid sequence: CASSSSGTSVSETQYF.

The V call is TRBV7-2, the J call TRBJ2-2, with D perhaps matching TRBD2 (6 bases). CDR3 length: 14 residues. The V end was cut by 5 bases, the J end by 5 bases, with 12 bases between. In germline, CDR1 is SGHTA, CDR2 FQGNSA. CDR3 nucleotide sequence: TGTGCCAGCAGCGCCTACCTAGCGACCGGGGAGCTGTTTTTT. Protein: CASSAYLATGELFF.

V and J are TRBV6-1 and TRBJ2-3; 8 positions match TRBD1. V lost 3 bases, J lost 3 bases, and 2 bases stayed unmatched. This CDR3 comprises 14 residues. From germline, CDR1 is MNHNS and CDR2 SASEGT. In DNA form, the CDR3 reads TGTGCCAGCAGTGACCGACAGGGGACAGATACGCAGTATTTT. Encoded protein: CASSDRQGTDTQYF.

V gene TRBV4-3 combines with J gene TRBJ2-3, with a weak D call TRBD1 (6 bases). The CDR3 consists of 16 residues. CDR1 is LGHNA, CDR2 YSLEER, per germline. V was cut by 6 bases and J by 4 bases, with 20 bases left in between. CDR3 residues: CASRHRAGIQSDTQYF. Here the CDR3 DNA reads TGCGCCAGCAGGCACAGGGCTGGCATACAATCAGATACGCAGTATTTT.

The rearrangement uses TRBV19 and TRBJ2-3; 7 bases line up with TRBD2. The CDR3 is 15 residues long. V lost 2 bases, J lost 0 bases, and 2 bases stayed unmatched. The germline V gene encodes CDR1 LNHDA and CDR2 SQIVND (reference sequence). The CDR3 loop is CASSILADSTDTQYF. In DNA form, the CDR3 reads TGTGCCAGTAGTATACTAGCGGATAGCACAGATACGCAGTATTTT.

This rearrangement joins TRBV27 to TRBJ1-1; D unresolved. The germline CDR1 and CDR2 sequences are MNHEY and SMNVEV (reference sequence). The CDR3 runs to 14 residues. V was cut by 3 bases and J by 4 bases, with 12 bases left in between. DNA for the CDR3: TGTGCCAGCAGTTTGACGGGGTTCGGCACTGAAGCTTTCTTT. This codes for CASSLTGFGTEAFF.

This clone was seen a few times. The V call is TRBV19, the J call TRBJ1-6; weak D call: TRBD1 (6 bases). The V gene lost 5 bases and the J gene lost 10 bases, with 21 bases spanning the gap. Germline lookup yields CDR1 LNHDA and CDR2 SQIVND (reference sequence). The CDR3 totals 16 residues. CDR3 DNA sequence: TGTGCCAGTAGTGTAATCCGCCAGGGGTCGGGGTCACCCCTCCACTTT. Encoded protein: CASSVIRQGSGSPLHF.

This clone was observed a single time. CDR3 loop: CASSPDPKEATGNTIYF. The CDR3 DNA sequence: TGCGCCAGCAGCCCCGACCCGAAGGAGGCGACTGGAAACACCATATATTTT. The chain uses TRBV4-1 and TRBJ1-3; no firm D call. The germline V gene encodes CDR1 MGHRA and CDR2 YSYEKL. The V end lost 4 bases, the J end lost 2 bases, and 18 bases lay between the germline ends. The CDR3 contains 17 residues.